This T cell receptor (beta chain) was obtained from a study of OX40 agonist ivuxolimab in advanced cancers. Whole-study context: Patients were dosed intravenously with ivuxolimab at 0.01 to 10 mg/kg every 2 weeks. Dose-escalation subjects each had hepatocellular carcinoma, melanoma, renal cell or head and neck cancer. Subjects had a mean age of around 60 years, with a range of about 23 to 85; roughly 80% were male.

CDR1 is LNHNV and CDR2 is YYDKDF in the germline V gene (reference sequence). Trimming took 5 bases from V and 5 from J, leaving 9 bases between them. This CDR3 comprises 13 residues. Repertoires were generated with immunoSEQ multiplex PCR, while TCRdb's copy carries only in-frame clones and drops some. The sample lists roughly 76,000 clones; 92% were seen once. Regarding the study as a whole: Within 6 weeks, CD4+ and CD8+ blood T cells expanded clonally at 0.1 to 3.0 mg/kg.

On this clone: Its cognate antigen is unknown.

The chain uses TRBV15 and TRBJ2-2; D might be TRBD1 (5 bases). This clonotype originated in an adult with an advanced solid tumor such as melanoma, head and neck, liver or kidney cancer. Sequenced material: CD4+ or CD8+ T cells sorted from blood, taken in a trial of the OX40 agonist ivuxolimab. The DNA for the CDR3 is TGTGCCACCAGCTTAGGGGTAACCGGGGAGCTGTTTTTT. As protein: CATSLGVTGELFF. The full variable domain, completed using reference TRBV15 and TRBJ2-2, is DAMVIQNPRYQVTQFGKPVTLSCSQTLNHNVMYWYQQKSSQAPKLLFHYYDKDFNNEADTPDNFQSRRPNTSFCFLDIRSPGLGDTAMYLCATSLGVTGELFFGEGSRLTVL.